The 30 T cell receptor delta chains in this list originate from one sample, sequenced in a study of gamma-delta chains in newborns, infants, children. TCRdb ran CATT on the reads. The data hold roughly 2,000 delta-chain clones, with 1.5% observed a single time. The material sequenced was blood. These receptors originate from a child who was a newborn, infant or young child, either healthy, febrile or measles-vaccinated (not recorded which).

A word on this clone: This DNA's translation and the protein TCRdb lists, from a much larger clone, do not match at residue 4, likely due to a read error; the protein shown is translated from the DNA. The CDR3 protein is CALRELRLLRTLNTDKLIF. The CDR3 DNA reads as TGTGCTCTTAGGGAACTAAGGCTACTTCGTACGCTGAACACCGATAAACTCATCTTT. This chain connects TRDV1 to TRDJ1; D gene ambiguous. CDR3 size: 19 residues. From germline, CDR1 is TSWWSYY and CDR2 QGS.

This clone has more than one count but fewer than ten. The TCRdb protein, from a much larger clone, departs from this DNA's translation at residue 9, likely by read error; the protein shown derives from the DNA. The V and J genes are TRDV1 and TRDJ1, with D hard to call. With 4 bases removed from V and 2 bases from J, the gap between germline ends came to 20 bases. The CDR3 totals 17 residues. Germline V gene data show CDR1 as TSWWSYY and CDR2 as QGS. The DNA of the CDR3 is TGTGCTCTTGGGGGGCCTTTCCCCTATTTCGGGACCGATAAACTCATCTTT. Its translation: CALGGPFPYFGTDKLIF.

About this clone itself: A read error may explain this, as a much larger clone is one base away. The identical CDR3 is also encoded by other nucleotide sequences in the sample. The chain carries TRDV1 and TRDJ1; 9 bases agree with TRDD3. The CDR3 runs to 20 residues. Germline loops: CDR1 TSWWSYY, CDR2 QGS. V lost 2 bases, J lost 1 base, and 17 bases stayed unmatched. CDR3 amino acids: CALGEGGEPYWGRLTDKLIF. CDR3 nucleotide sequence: TGTGCTCTTGGGGAAGGCGGCGAACCGTACTGGGGGAGACTCACCGATAAACTCATCTTT.

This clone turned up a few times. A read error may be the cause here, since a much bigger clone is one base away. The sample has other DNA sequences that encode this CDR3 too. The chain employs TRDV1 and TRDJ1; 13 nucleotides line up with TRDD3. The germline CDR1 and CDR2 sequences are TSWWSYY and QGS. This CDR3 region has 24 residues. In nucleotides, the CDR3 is TGTGCTCTTGGGGACCTGGGGGGCTTCCCCGGCCAATACTGGGGGATACGCGACACCGATAAACTCATTTTT. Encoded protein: CALGDLGGFPGQYWGIRDTDKLIF.

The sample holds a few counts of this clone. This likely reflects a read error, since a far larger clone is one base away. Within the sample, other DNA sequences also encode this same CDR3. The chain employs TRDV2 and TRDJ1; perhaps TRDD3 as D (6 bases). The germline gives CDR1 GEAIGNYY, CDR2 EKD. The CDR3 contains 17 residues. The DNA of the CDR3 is TGCGCCTGTGACACCTTTGGTGGGGATCCTAACACCGATAAACTCATCTTT. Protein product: CACDTFGGDPNTDKLIF.

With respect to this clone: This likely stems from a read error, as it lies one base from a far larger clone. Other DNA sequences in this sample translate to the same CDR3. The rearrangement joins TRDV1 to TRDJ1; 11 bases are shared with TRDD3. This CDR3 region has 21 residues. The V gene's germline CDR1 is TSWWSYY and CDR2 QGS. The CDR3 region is CALGEPPAPMGDTPYTDKLIF. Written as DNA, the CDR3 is TGTGCTCTTGGAGAACCTCCCGCTCCGATGGGGGATACGCCTTACACCGATAAACTCATCTTT.

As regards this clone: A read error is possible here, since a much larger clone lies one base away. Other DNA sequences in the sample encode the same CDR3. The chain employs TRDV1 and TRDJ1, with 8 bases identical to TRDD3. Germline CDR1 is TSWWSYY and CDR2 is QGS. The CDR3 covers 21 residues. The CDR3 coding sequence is TGTGCCCTTGGGGAACTTAATAGCAGTAGCTGGGGGACCCATCAAACCGATAAACTCATCTTT. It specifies CALGELNSSSWGTHQTDKLIF.

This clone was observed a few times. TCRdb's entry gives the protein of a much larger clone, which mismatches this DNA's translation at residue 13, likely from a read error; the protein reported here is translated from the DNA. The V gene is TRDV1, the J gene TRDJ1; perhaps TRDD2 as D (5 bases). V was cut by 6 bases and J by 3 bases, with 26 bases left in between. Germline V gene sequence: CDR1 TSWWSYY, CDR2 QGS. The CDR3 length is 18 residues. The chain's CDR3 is CALGDSCRLPSYADKLIF. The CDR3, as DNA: TGTGCTCTTGGAGATTCCTGCCGACTGCCTTCGTACGCCGATAAACTCATCTTT.

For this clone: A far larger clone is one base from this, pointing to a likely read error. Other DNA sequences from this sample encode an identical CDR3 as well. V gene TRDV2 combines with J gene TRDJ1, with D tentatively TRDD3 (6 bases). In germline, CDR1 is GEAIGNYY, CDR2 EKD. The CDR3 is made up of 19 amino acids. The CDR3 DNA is TGTGCCTGTGACACCGCGGGATATGGGTTTGACCAGTACACTGATAAACTCATCTTT. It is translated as CACDTAGYGFDQYTDKLIF.

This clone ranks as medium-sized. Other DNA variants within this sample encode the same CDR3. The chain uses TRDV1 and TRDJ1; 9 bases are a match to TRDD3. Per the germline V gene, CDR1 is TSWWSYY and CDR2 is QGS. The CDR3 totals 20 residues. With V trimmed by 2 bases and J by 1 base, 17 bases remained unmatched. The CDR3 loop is CALGEGGEPYWGRLTDKLIF. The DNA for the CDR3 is TGTGCTCTTGGGGAAGGTGGCGAACCGTACTGGGGGAGACTCACCGATAAACTCATCTTT.

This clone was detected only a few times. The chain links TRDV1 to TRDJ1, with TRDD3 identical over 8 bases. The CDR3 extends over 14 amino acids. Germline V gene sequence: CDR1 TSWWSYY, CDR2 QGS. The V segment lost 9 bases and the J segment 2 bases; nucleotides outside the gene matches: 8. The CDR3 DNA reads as TGTGCTCTATTTAAGGTGGGGGATACCGATAAACTCATCTTT. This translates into CALFKVGDTDKLIF.

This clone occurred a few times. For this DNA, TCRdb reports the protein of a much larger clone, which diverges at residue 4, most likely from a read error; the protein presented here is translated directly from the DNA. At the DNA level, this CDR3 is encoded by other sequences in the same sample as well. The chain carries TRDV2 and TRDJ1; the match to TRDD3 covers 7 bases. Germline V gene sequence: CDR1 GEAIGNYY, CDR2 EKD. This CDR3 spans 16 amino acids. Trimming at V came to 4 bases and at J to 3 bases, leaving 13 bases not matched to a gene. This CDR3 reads CACETAGGFLADKLIF. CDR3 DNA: TGTGCCTGTGAGACCGCTGGGGGCTTTCTGGCCGATAAACTCATCTTT.

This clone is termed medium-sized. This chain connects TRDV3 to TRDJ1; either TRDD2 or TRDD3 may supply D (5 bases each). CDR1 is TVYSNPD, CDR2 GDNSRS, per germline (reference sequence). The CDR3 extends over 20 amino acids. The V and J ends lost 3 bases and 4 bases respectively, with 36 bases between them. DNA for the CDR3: TGTGCCTTCCAAAAGGACCGACAGATGGGGACCTACGGGGGTGGCGATAAACTCATCTTT. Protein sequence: CAFQKDRQMGTYGGGDKLIF.

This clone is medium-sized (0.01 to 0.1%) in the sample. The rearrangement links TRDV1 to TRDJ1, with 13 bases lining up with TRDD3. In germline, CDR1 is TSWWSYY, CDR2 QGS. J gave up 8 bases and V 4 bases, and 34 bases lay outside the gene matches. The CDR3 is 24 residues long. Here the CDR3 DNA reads TGTGCTCTTGGGGGACTAGGTAGGTTCCCGGAGCGTTCGCTACGGACTGGGGGATACGTCAAACTCATCTTT. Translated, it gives CALGGLGRFPERSLRTGGYVKLIF.

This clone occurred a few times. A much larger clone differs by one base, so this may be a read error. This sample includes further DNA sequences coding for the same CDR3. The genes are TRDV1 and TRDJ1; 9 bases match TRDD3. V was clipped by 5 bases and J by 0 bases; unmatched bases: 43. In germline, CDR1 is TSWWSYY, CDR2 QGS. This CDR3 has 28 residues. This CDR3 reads CALGNCRRPLAYSLEVGIRSSYTDKLIF. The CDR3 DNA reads TGTGCTCTTGGGAACTGCAGACGACCACTGGCCTACTCCCTGGAAGTGGGGATACGCTCCTCGTACACCGATAAACTCATCTTT.

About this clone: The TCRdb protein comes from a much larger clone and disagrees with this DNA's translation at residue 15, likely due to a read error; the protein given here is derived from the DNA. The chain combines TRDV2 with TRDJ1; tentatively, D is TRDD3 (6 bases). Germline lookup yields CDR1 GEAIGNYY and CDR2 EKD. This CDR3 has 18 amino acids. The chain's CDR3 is CACDTGVWGLAGSDQLIF. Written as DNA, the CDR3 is TGTGCCTGTGACACCGGGGTCTGGGGCCTCGCCGGCTCCGATCAACTCATCTTT.

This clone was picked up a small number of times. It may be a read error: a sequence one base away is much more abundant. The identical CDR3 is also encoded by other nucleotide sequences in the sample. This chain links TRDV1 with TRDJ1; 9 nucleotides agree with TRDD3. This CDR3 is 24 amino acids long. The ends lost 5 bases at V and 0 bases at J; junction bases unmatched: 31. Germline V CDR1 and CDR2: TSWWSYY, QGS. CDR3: CALGTVGLFPTLYWGRKYTDKLIF. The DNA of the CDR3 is TGTGCTCTTGGGACCGTAGGCCTGTTTCCTACCTTGTACTGGGGGAGGAAGTACACCGATAAACTCATCTTT.

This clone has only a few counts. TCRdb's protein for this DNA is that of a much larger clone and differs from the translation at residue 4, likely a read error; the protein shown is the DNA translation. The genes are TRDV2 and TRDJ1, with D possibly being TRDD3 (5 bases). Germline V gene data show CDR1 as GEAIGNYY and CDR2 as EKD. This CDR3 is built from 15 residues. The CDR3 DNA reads TGTGCCTGTGGCACCGGGGTGGGGTACACCGATAAACTCATCTTT. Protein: CACGTGVGYTDKLIF.

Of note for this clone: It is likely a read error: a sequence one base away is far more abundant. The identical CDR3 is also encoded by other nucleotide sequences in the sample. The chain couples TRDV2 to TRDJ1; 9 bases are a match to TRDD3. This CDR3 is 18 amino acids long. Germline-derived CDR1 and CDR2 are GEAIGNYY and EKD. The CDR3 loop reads CACDGPLTGGPYTDKLIF. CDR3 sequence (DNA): TGTGCCTGTGATGGACCCTTGACTGGGGGACCCTACACCGACAAACTCATCTTT.

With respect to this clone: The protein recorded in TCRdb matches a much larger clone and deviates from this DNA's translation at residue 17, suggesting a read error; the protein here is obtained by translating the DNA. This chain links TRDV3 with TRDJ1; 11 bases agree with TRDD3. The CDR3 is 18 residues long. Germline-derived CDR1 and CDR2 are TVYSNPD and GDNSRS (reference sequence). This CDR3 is CAFSVPVLGDIGSTYLTF. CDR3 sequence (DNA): TGTGCCTTTTCAGTTCCAGTACTGGGGGATATTGGCTCTACTTATCTCACCTTT.

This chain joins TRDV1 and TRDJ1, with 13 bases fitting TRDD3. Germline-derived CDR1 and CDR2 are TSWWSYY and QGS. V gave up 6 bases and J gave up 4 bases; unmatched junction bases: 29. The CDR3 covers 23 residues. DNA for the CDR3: TGTGCTCTTGGCTTCTCCCCTTACTGGGGGATACGCGTTATTACAGTTAGTCGCGATAAACTCATCTTT. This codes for CALGFSPYWGIRVITVSRDKLIF.

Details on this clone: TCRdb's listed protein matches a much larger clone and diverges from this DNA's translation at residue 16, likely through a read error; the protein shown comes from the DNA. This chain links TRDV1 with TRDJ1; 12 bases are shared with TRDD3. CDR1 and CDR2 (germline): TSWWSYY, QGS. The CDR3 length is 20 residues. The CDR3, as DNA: TGTGCTCTTGGGGAACTTCCTAAACTGGGGGATACCCCGAACACCGGTAAACTCATCTTT. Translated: CALGELPKLGDTPNTGKLIF.

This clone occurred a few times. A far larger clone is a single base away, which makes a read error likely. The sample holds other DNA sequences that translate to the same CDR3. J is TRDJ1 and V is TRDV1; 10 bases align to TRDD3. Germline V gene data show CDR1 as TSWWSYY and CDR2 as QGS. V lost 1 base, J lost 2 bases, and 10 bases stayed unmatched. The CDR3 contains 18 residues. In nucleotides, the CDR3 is TGTGCTCTTGGGGAACCAGGGGGATACGCGATCCTTACCGATAAACTCATCTTT. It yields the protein CALGEPGGYAILTDKLIF.

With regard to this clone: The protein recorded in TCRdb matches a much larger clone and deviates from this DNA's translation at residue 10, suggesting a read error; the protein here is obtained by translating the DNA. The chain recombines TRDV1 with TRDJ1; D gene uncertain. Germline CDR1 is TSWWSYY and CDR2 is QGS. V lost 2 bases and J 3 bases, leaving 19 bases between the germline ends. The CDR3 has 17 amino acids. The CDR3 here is CALGEIFVWVIPDKLIF. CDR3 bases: TGTGCTCTTGGGGAAATCTTCGTTTGGGTGATTCCCGATAAACTCATCTTT.

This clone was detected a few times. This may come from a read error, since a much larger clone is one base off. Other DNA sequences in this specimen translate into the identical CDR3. CDR3 sequence: CALGETGDTTDKLIF. The DNA for the CDR3 is TGTGCTCTTGGGGAAACGGGTGATACGACCGATAAACTCATCTTT. The V call is TRDV1, the J call TRDJ1; a possible D gene is TRDD3 (6 bases). V was cut by 2 bases and J by 2 bases, with 12 bases left in between. Germline V gives CDR1 TSWWSYY, CDR2 QGS. The CDR3 sequence is 15 residues long.

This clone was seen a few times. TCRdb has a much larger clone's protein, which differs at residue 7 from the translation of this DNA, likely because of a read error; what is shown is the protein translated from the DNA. This chain's CDR3 is CALGELIAEPGTDKLIF. Written as DNA, the CDR3 is TGTGCTCTTGGGGAACTGATCGCGGAACCAGGCACCGATAAACTCATCTTT. The V and J genes are TRDV1 and TRDJ1; D ambiguous. The germline V gene has CDR1 TSWWSYY and CDR2 QGS. V lost 0 bases to trimming and J lost 1 base, with 15 bases between them. This CDR3 has 17 amino acids.

CDR3 sequence: CAANLPLLEYTDKLIF. DNA of the CDR3: TGTGCCGCAAACCTGCCTCTTCTCGAGTACACCGATAAACTCATCTTT. The chain carries TRDV3 and TRDJ1, with no clear D. Germline V gene lookup returns CDR1 TVYSNPD and CDR2 GDNSRS (reference sequence). This CDR3 comprises 16 residues. The V end was cut by 5 bases, the J end by 0 bases, with 22 bases between.

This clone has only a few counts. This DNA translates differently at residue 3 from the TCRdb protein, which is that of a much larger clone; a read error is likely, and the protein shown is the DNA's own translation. This chain's CDR3 is CARDIIKLSTGGYTDKLIF. Written as DNA, the CDR3 is TGTGCCCGTGACATCATTAAACTCAGTACTGGGGGTTACACCGATAAACTCATCTTT. The V gene is TRDV2, the J gene TRDJ1; TRDD3 matches at 8 bases. Germline assignment: CDR1 GEAIGNYY and CDR2 EKD. This CDR3 contains 19 residues.

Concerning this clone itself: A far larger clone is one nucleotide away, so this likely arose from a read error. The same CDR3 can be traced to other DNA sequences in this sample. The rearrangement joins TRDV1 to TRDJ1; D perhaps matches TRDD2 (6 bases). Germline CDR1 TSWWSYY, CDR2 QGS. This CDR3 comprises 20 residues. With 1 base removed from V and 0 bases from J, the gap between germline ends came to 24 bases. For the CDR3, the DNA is TGTGCTCTTGGGGAACCCACCTTCCCCCGCACTCGGGGCAACACCGATAAACTCATCTTT. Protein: CALGEPTFPRTRGNTDKLIF.

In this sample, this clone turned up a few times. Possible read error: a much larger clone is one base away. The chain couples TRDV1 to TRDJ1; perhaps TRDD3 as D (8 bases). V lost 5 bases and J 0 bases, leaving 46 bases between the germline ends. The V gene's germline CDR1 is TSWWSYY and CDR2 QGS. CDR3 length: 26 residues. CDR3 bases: TGTGCTCTTGGGTCAAAGGTCATTTTCCTACAGTCCAATAGAGGTTTACTGGGGGCTTACACCGATAAACTCATCTTT. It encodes CALGSKVIFLQSNRGLLGAYTDKLIF.